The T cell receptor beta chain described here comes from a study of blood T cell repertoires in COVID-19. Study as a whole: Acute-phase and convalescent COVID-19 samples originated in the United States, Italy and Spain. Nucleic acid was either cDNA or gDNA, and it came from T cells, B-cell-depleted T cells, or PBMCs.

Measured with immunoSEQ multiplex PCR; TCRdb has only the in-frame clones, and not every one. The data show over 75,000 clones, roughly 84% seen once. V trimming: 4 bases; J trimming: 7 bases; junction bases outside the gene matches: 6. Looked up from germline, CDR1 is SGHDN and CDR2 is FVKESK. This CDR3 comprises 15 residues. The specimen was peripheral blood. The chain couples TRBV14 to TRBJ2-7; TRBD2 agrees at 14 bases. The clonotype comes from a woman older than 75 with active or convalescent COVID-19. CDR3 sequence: CASSRGLAGAGEQYF. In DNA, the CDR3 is TGTGCCAGCAGCCGGGGACTAGCGGGAGCAGGGGAGCAGTACTTC. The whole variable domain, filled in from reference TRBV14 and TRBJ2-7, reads EAGVTQFPSHSVIEKGQTVTLRCDPISGHDNLYWYRRVMGKEIKFLLHFVKESKQDESGMPNNRFLAERTGGTYSTLKVQPAELEDSGVYFCASSRGLAGAGEQYFGPGTRLTVT.